The 28 T cell receptor beta chains listed next were all sequenced from one sample in a study of CDR3 diversity in severe acne. TCRdb re-analysed the PCR reads in MiXCR, keeping a single row per CDR3 protein. This table holds approximately 90,000 distinct CDR3 sequences, around half found once. The specimen sequenced was blood. These receptors were obtained from a male donor in good health, serving as a control.

This clonotype was counted only a few times. The chain employs TRBV10-3 and TRBJ1-3; D not resolved. V was cut by 6 bases and J by 4 bases, with 7 bases left in between. This CDR3 contains 12 residues. Germline values: CDR1 ENHRY, CDR2 SYGVKD. DNA for the CDR3: TGTGCCATCAGGAGGGCCGGAAACACCATATATTTT. This codes for CAIRRAGNTIYF.

This clonotype was observed a few times. The chain recombines TRBV10-3 with TRBJ2-7, with a weak D call TRBD2 (6 bases). The CDR3 totals 14 residues. V was clipped by 11 bases and J by 2 bases, with 19 bases between them. Per germline, CDR1 ENHRY and CDR2 SYGVKD. The CDR3: CAAARLVGAYEQYF. The CDR3 nucleotides read TGTGCCGCCGCCCGACTAGTGGGAGCCTACGAGCAGTACTTC.

This clonotype showed up just once. An end of the junction differs from the germline gene, which may be a read error. This chain links TRBV6-5 with TRBJ2-6; D might be TRBD1 (5 bases). Looked up from germline, CDR1 is MNHEY and CDR2 is SVGAGI. This CDR3 is built from 12 residues. This CDR3 reads CASSDSDNTEAF. In nucleotides, the CDR3 is TGTGCCAGCAGTGACTCGGACAACACTGAAGCTTTC.

Many counts were recorded for this clonotype. The chain employs TRBV7-6 and TRBJ1-1; D is unclear. Trimming shortened V by 5 bases and J by 1 base, and 14 bases separated the two germline ends. The CDR3 totals 15 residues. CDR1 and CDR2 from the germline V gene are SGHVS and FNYEAQ. The CDR3 loop reads CASSLLGLRNTEAFF. In DNA, the CDR3 is TGTGCCAGCAGCCTCCTCGGACTGAGGAACACTGAAGCTTTCTTT.

This clonotype was detected only a few times. This chain links TRBV10-3 with TRBJ1-2; possible D gene TRBD1, 6 bases. CDR3 length: 14 residues. Germline assignment: CDR1 ENHRY and CDR2 SYGVKD. V was cut by 2 bases and J by 0 bases, with 7 bases left in between. The CDR3 DNA is TGTGCCATCAGTGAGGGACAGTCTAACTATGGCTACACCTTC. Its protein product is CAISEGQSNYGYTF.

In this sample, this clonotype turned up many times. The chain joins TRBV29-1 to TRBJ1-1, with D unclear. This CDR3 is built from 10 residues. Trimming left V 2 bases short and J 3 bases short, with 1 base between. CDR1 is SQVTM and CDR2 is ANQGSEA in the germline V gene. The CDR3 bases are TGCAGCGTTGAATACACTGAAGCTTTCTTT. Encoded protein: CSVEYTEAFF.

The chain is built from TRBV24-1 and TRBJ1-2; the match to TRBD1 covers 8 bases. J gave up 1 base and V 5 bases, and 5 bases lay outside the gene matches. Germline assignment: CDR1 KGHDR and CDR2 SFDVKD. The CDR3 contains 15 residues. The CDR3 DNA reads as TGTGCCACCAGTGGTCCGACAGGGGTTAACTATGGCTACACCTTC. Amino acids: CATSGPTGVNYGYTF.

Notes on this clonotype: The junction shows a germline mismatch at one end, possibly a read error. This chain connects TRBV7-2 to TRBJ1-6; no clear D gene. This CDR3 region has 14 residues. Germline lookup yields CDR1 SGHTA and CDR2 FQGNSA. In DNA form, the CDR3 reads TGTGCCAGCAGCAGCAGCACAGTCAATTCACCCCTCTACTTT. This translates into CASSSSTVNSPLYF.

The chain employs TRBV5-4 and TRBJ2-3; 11 bases align to TRBD2. This CDR3 contains 18 residues. Germline CDR1 is SGHNT and CDR2 is YYREEE (reference sequence). After removal of 0 bases from V and 5 bases from J, the junction contained 11 bases not matched to a gene. The CDR3, as DNA: TGTGCCAGCAGCTTGGCCCTCGGGACTAGCGGCTTCAGAGATACGCAGTATTTT. As protein: CASSLALGTSGFRDTQYF.

In its sample, this clonotype was seen a few times. This chain links TRBV10-1 with TRBJ2-2; TRBD1 or TRBD2 may be the D gene (5 bases each). V lost 0 bases and J 4 bases, leaving 9 bases between the germline ends. The CDR3 extends over 15 amino acids. CDR1 and CDR2 (germline): WNHNN, SYGVQD (reference sequence). The CDR3 DNA is TGCGCCAGCAGTGAGTCGCCAGGGAGCACCGGGGAGCTGTTTTTT. Translated: CASSESPGSTGELFF.

Concerning this clonotype itself: At one boundary the junction diverges from the germline segment, which might be a read error. V usage is TRBV5-8 and J usage is TRBJ1-1; D is unresolved. The CDR3 is 16 amino acids. Germline V gives CDR1 SGHTS, CDR2 YDEGEE. CDR3 amino acids: CASSPSGRSGDTEAFF. The DNA for the CDR3 is TGCGCCAGCAGCCCCTCGGGCAGGTCTGGGGACACTGAAGCTTTCTTT.

This clonotype turned up a few times. The chain couples TRBV24-1 to TRBJ2-5; no definite D call. V lost 4 bases and J lost 0, with 14 bases in between. The CDR3 consists of 16 residues. CDR1 KGHDR and CDR2 SFDVKD come from the germline V gene. CDR3 in amino acids: CATSDPSRQNQETQYF. CDR3 nucleotide sequence: TGTGCCACCAGTGACCCCAGCAGGCAGAACCAAGAGACCCAGTACTTC.

Notes on this clonotype: The CDR3 does not end in the conserved phenylalanine or tryptophan, so this is likely a read error. The DNA is omitted, as the CDR3 cannot be located on it reliably, and the CDR3 follows TCRdb's listing. The chain joins TRBV7-9 to TRBJ2-1; the table's D call TRBD1 went unverified against the DNA. The germline CDR1 and CDR2 sequences are SEHNR and FQNEAQ (reference sequence). The CDR3 is 13 amino acids long, termini counted. The CDR3 reads CASSPAEQYFRPG.

The chain combines TRBV11-2 with TRBJ2-2; D uncertain. The CDR3 has 14 residues. The V and J ends lost 5 bases and 9 bases respectively, with 16 bases between them. Germline lookup yields CDR1 SGHAT and CDR2 FQNNGV. The CDR3 sequence is CASSPRLRHRELFF. The DNA of the CDR3 is TGTGCCAGCAGCCCGCGGCTGCGCCACCGGGAGCTGTTTTTT.

This clonotype is medium-sized by share. The chain couples TRBV2 to TRBJ1-1; D might be TRBD1 (5 bases). The CDR3 consists of 14 residues. Trimming pared 7 bases from V and 5 bases from J, leaving 17 bases between. CDR1 is SNHLY and CDR2 is FYNNEI in the germline V gene. The CDR3 DNA is TGTGCCAGCATGGGGGTAAGGGGTAGTACTGAAGCTTTCTTT. Its translation: CASMGVRGSTEAFF. Based on the CDR3 plus reference TRBV2 and TRBJ1-1, the full variable domain is EPEVTQTPSHQVTQMGQEVILRCVPISNHLYFYWYRQILGQKVEFLVSFYNNEISEKSEIFDDQFSVERPDGSNFTLKIRSTKLEDSAMYFCASMGVRGSTEAFFGQGTRLTVV.

This clonotype was observed many times. The genes are TRBV11-2 and TRBJ2-6; D possibly corresponds to TRBD1 (6 bases). V was clipped by 6 bases and J by 2 bases, with 23 bases between them. The length of the CDR3 is 19 residues. The germline V gene has CDR1 SGHAT and CDR2 FQNNGV. CDR3 sequence (DNA): TGTGCCAGCAGACCCAGGACTCGGCACAGGGACACTGGGGCCAACGTCCTGACTTTC. Translating gives CASRPRTRHRDTGANVLTF.

The chain couples TRBV5-1 to TRBJ2-1, with 10 bases aligning to TRBD2. CDR3 length: 18 residues. Unmatched junction bases numbered 15, after V lost 2 bases and J lost 7 bases. Germline CDR1 reads SGHRS; CDR2 reads YFSETQ. The CDR3 nucleotides are TGCGCCAGCAGCTTCGGTAGCGGGGGGTGGGAGACGGCGAATGAGCAGTTCTTC. It specifies CASSFGSGGWETANEQFF.

This clonotype was counted many times. The J gene is TRBJ2-3, the V gene TRBV29-1; 8 bases are a match to TRBD1. The CDR3 length is 14 residues. Germline CDR1 reads SQVTM; CDR2 reads ANQGSEA. Trimming cost V 2 bases and J 4 bases; bases outside gene matches: 5. The chain's CDR3 is CSVESRTGSDTQYF. DNA for the CDR3: TGCAGCGTTGAAAGCCGGACAGGGTCAGATACGCAGTATTTT.

For this clonotype: It is unclear where the CDR3 begins or ends on the DNA, so no DNA is shown, and the CDR3 is as TCRdb lists it. The chain couples TRBV4-1 to TRBJ2-5; TRBD2 is the table's D call, not checked against the DNA. A total of 22 residues make up the CDR3, ends included. Germline CDR1 reads MGHRA; CDR2 reads YSYEKL. The CDR3 region is CASSQGLEGPYGYTFGSGTQYF.

The genes are TRBV2 and TRBJ1-3; 8 bases align to TRBD1. J gave up 2 bases and V 6 bases, and 3 bases lay outside the gene matches. Germline V CDR1 and CDR2: SNHLY, FYNNEI. This CDR3 has 14 amino acids. The CDR3 loop is CASRGQGAGNTIYF. CDR3 nucleotide sequence: TGTGCCAGCAGAGGACAGGGTGCTGGAAACACCATATATTTT. Full variable domain (missing parts from reference TRBV2 and TRBJ1-3): EPEVTQTPSHQVTQMGQEVILRCVPISNHLYFYWYRQILGQKVEFLVSFYNNEISEKSEIFDDQFSVERPDGSNFTLKIRSTKLEDSAMYFCASRGQGAGNTIYFGEGSWLTVV.

Only a few counts were recorded for this clonotype. The chain couples TRBV6-9 to TRBJ1-2; D might be TRBD1 (5 bases). The germline CDR1 and CDR2 sequences are MNHGY and SVAAGI. The length of the CDR3 is 14 residues. Trimming left V 5 bases short and J 4 bases short, with 14 bases between. The CDR3 DNA follows: TGTGCCAGCAGTGAATTCGGCCAGGGCTATGGCTACACCTTC. Its translation is CASSEFGQGYGYTF.

V usage is TRBV7-6 and J usage is TRBJ2-7; 9 nucleotides line up with TRBD1. This CDR3 comprises 15 residues. Germline CDR1 and CDR2: SGHVS and FNYEAQ. Trimming cost V 0 bases and J 3 bases; bases outside gene matches: 3. CDR3 in amino acids: CASSLAPGQGYEQYF. The CDR3 nucleotides read TGTGCCAGCAGCTTAGCCCCGGGACAGGGCTACGAGCAGTACTTC.

Turning to this clonotype: Mismatch with germline at one junction end may stem from a read error. V is TRBV3-1 and J is TRBJ2-3, with TRBD2 matching over 15 bases. CDR3 length equals 18 residues. Germline-derived CDR1 and CDR2 are LGHDT and YNNKEL (reference sequence). The CDR3 protein is CASSPFGLAGGGTDAQYF. The CDR3 DNA reads as TGTGCCAGCAGCCCTTTCGGACTAGCGGGAGGGGGAACAGATGCGCAGTATTTT.

Here the CDR3 DNA reads TGTGCCACGCGGGCGGCGGGAGAGACCCAGTACTTC. Protein: CATRAAGETQYF. The chain uses TRBV7-8 and TRBJ2-5; maybe TRBD2 (5 bases). The germline V gene has CDR1 SGHVS and CDR2 FQNEAQ. V lost 10 bases and J 4 bases, leaving 13 bases between the germline ends. The CDR3 extends over 12 amino acids.

This clonotype was counted many times. CDR3 DNA: TGCGCCAGCAATCGGCAGCCCCAAGAGACCCAGTACTTC. Its protein is CASNRQPQETQYF. The gene calls are TRBV5-1 and TRBJ2-5, with D hard to call. The CDR3 contains 13 residues. Trimming stripped 6 bases from V and 1 base from J, with 10 bases between. Germline V gene lookup returns CDR1 SGHRS and CDR2 YFSETQ.

J is TRBJ2-7 and V is TRBV7-3; maybe TRBD2 (6 bases). The J call is in doubt because the DNA end fits TRBJ2-1 better. Germline-derived CDR1 and CDR2 are SGHTA and FQGTGA. The CDR3 is made up of 13 amino acids. The CDR3 reads CASSWRGANEQFF. CDR3 bases: TGTGCCAGCAGCTGGAGGGGAGCCAATGAGCAGTTCTTC.

In its sample, this clonotype was seen a few times. The rearrangement joins TRBV4-1 to TRBJ1-1; TRBD1 aligns across 7 bases. With 6 bases clipped from V and 5 bases from J, the junction kept 9 bases outside the gene matches. The CDR3 is 14 amino acids. CDR1 and CDR2 from the germline V gene are MGHRA and YSYEKL. The DNA of the CDR3 is TGCGCCAGCAGAGACAGGGCGGGGGGAACTGAAGCTTTCTTT. Its protein product is CASRDRAGGTEAFF.

Within the sample, this clonotype is medium-sized. The genes are TRBV20-1 and TRBJ1-4; D unresolved. CDR3 length: 13 amino acids. V gave up 0 bases and J gave up 8 bases, with 10 bases separating them. Germline V gene data show CDR1 as DFQATT and CDR2 as SNEGSKA (reference sequence). The CDR3 DNA reads as TGCAGTGCTAGAGAGCCACACCAAGAAAAACTGTTTTTT. This translates into CSAREPHQEKLFF.